The present T cell receptor beta chain was sequenced within a study of Tregs in tolerant kidney transplant recipients. The wider study: A 3-day belatacept mixed lymphocyte reaction, sometimes plus 5-day graft donor restimulation, preceded CD4+CD25+CD127- sorting.

Here immunoSEQ multiplex PCR was the method, and the copy in TCRdb shows in-frame clones only, minus some. The sample consists of around 9,700 clones, under 95% of them appearing once. Concerning this clone: What it recognizes is unknown.

This CDR3 comprises 15 residues. Between the trimmed V and J ends, which lost 6 bases and 7 bases, there was a span of 18 bases. Per germline, CDR1 MNHEY and CDR2 SVGAGI. The rearrangement uses TRBV6-5 and TRBJ2-2; TRBD2 might be the D (6 bases). The source of this sequence is a human patient who received a combined kidney and bone marrow transplant. Specimen: Tregs from blood cultured with allogeneic cells, collected before the transplant. CDR3 residues: CASRLHSGTGGELFF. In DNA, the CDR3 is TGTGCCAGCAGACTCCATAGCGGCACCGGCGGGGAGCTGTTTTTT.